This TCR beta chain emerged from a study of Graves' ophthalmopathy and Graves' hyperthyroidism. Amplified TCR beta CDR3 regions were obtained using RNA transcripts as template. HTBI-primed RT-PCR formed the first round, and a multiplex PCR formed the second. TCRdb re-called the multiplex PCR reads through MiXCR, storing one row per CDR3 protein. The profile shows more than 550,000 distinct CDR3 sequences, 35% to 50% of them singletons. For this clonotype: Its antigen is still unknown.

Study-level results: A 13-signature model separated ophthalmopathy from stable hyperthyroidism, roughly 85% sensitivity, 81.08% specificity. A majority of expanded thyroid clonotypes exceeding 0.001 frequency were likewise present in blood.

Deletions cut 3 bases from V and 0 bases from J, with 9 bases between. The germline V gene has CDR1 DFQATT and CDR2 SNEGSKA (reference sequence). There are 13 residues in the CDR3. In donors with ophthalmopathy, activity was moderate-to-severe, with CAS ≥3, NOSPECS ≥4 and duration under 3 months. The authors isolated PBMCs from around 10 ml of fresh peripheral blood. The sequenced material came from peripheral blood. This clonotype was obtained from an adult man with Graves' ophthalmopathy. The chain recombines TRBV20-1 with TRBJ2-7, with a weak D call TRBD2 (5 bases). CDR3 in amino acids: CSASGLDSYEQYF. The CDR3, as DNA: TGCAGTGCTAGTGGACTGGACTCCTACGAGCAGTACTTC.